This TCR beta chain was found in a study of response to subunit inactivated influenza vaccine. V shed 2 bases and J 1 base; nucleotides not matched to a gene: 13. From germline, CDR1 is MNHEY and CDR2 SVGEGT. The CDR3 has 19 amino acids. TCRdb reprocessed the RT-PCR reads with MiXCR, giving one entry per CDR3 protein. The profile shows 430,000 or so distinct CDR3 sequences, roughly 11% of them singletons. This sequence originates from a man aged 45-60 years who received an inactivated influenza vaccine. V and J are TRBV6-2 or TRBV6-3 and TRBJ2-2; 7 bases align to TRBD2. The sample in question was PBMCs from blood, obtained about 6 weeks after vaccination. This CDR3 reads CASSYLRTTGGRNTGELFF. The CDR3 DNA is TGTGCCAGCAGTTACCTCAGGACTACCGGGGGGAGGAACACCGGGGAGCTGTTTTTT.